One sample yielded the 29 T cell receptor beta chains listed below, sequenced in a study of OX40 agonist ivuxolimab in advanced cancers. The repertoire was sequenced with immunoSEQ multiplex PCR; TCRdb's copy has only in-frame clones and lacks some. The sample lists about 85,000 clones, under 90% occurring once. The sequences come from CD4+ or CD8+ T cells sorted from blood, collected in a trial of the OX40 agonist ivuxolimab. These receptors all come from an adult with an advanced solid tumor such as melanoma, head and neck, liver or kidney cancer.

This clone has more than one count but fewer than ten. The chain joins TRBV7-9 to TRBJ2-7, with 7 bases lining up with TRBD1. Germline loops: CDR1 SEHNR, CDR2 FQNEAQ (reference sequence). Trimming cost V 9 bases and J 5 bases; bases outside gene matches: 7. The CDR3 loop spans 12 amino acids. The DNA of the CDR3 is TGTGCCAGGAGACAGGGTCTTCACGAGCAGTACGTC. Its protein product is CARRQGLHEQYV.

This chain joins TRBV6-5 and TRBJ1-2, with D tentatively TRBD1 (6 bases). Germline values: CDR1 MNHEY, CDR2 SVGAGI. This CDR3 spans 13 amino acids. The V end was cut by 7 bases, the J end by 6 bases, with 15 bases between. The CDR3 region is CASKILQGNGYTF. The DNA for the CDR3 is TGTGCCAGCAAGATACTACAGGGTAATGGCTACACCTTC.

The genes are TRBV5-3 and TRBJ2-7; D not certain. TRBV5-3 is noted as an ORF with a role that remains uncertain. The CDR3 is 16 amino acids. V was shortened by 0 bases and J by 2 bases, with 15 bases between the two germline ends. The CDR3 here is CARSLVGSRSPYEQYV. CDR3 coding DNA: TGTGCCAGAAGCTTGGTTGGCTCCAGATCCCCCTACGAGCAGTACGTC.

The chain combines TRBV6-5 with TRBJ2-2, with a possible D match to TRBD2 (5 bases). Per the germline V gene, CDR1 is MNHEY and CDR2 is SVGAGI. This CDR3 is built from 15 residues. V shed 4 bases and J shed 1 base, with 10 bases lying between them. In DNA form, the CDR3 reads TGTGCCAGCAGTTCAGGAGGCGAGAACACCGGGGAGCTGTTTTTT. Its protein product is CASSSGGENTGELFF.

The chain employs TRBV7-9 and TRBJ2-1; D unresolved. Per the germline V gene, CDR1 is SEHNR and CDR2 is FQNEAQ (reference sequence). The V end lost 10 bases, the J end lost 6 bases, and 13 bases lay between the germline ends. The CDR3 has 12 residues. CDR3 protein: CATVLTPNEQFF. CDR3 DNA: TGTGCCACCGTTCTTACCCCCAATGAGCAGTTCTTC.

The genes are TRBV14 and TRBJ1-1; 8 positions match TRBD1. After removal of 4 bases from V and 10 bases from J, the junction contained 8 bases not matched to a gene. The CDR3 extends over 13 amino acids. Germline loops: CDR1 SGHDN, CDR2 FVKESK. CDR3 amino acids: CASSPRQGSVAFF. The CDR3 bases are TGTGCCAGCAGCCCCCGACAGGGGAGTGTAGCTTTCTTT.

The chain couples TRBV14 to TRBJ2-3, with D hard to call. This CDR3 region has 15 residues. Germline V gene data show CDR1 as SGHDN and CDR2 as FVKESK. Trimming took off 4 bases at V and 0 bases at J, with 11 bases between the two ends. The CDR3: CASSLMATSTDTQYF. The CDR3 coding sequence is TGTGCCAGCAGCCTCATGGCTACTAGCACAGATACGCAGTATTTT.

The genes are TRBV11-3 and TRBJ2-5; TRBD1 agrees at 7 bases. The germline gives CDR1 SGHNT, CDR2 YENEEA. The CDR3 covers 16 residues. J gave up 5 bases and V 1 base, and 10 bases lay outside the gene matches. The CDR3 region is CASSLGETGWTETQYF. CDR3 nucleotide sequence: TGTGCCAGCAGCTTAGGGGAGACAGGGTGGACGGAGACCCAGTACTTC.

V gene TRBV7-8 combines with J gene TRBJ2-7; D is undetermined. This CDR3 has 17 residues. Trimming stripped 0 bases from V and 2 bases from J, with 17 bases between. Germline V gene data show CDR1 as SGHVS and CDR2 as FQNEAQ. CDR3 in amino acids: CASSLAATIPYAYEQYF. The CDR3, as DNA: TGTGCCAGCAGCTTAGCGGCAACTATTCCCTACGCCTACGAGCAGTACTTC.

V is TRBV6-5 and J is TRBJ1-5; 10 bases are shared with TRBD1. This CDR3 region has 15 residues. CDR1 MNHEY and CDR2 SVGAGI come from the germline V gene. Trimming removed 2 bases from V and 3 bases from J; junction bases left unmatched: 1. The CDR3: CASSYGTGANQPQHF. The CDR3 nucleotides read TGTGCCAGCAGTTACGGGACAGGGGCCAATCAGCCCCAGCATTTT.

The chain is built from TRBV10-3 and TRBJ2-5; the D gene is possibly TRBD1 (6 bases). Trimming cost V 10 bases and J 5 bases, with 17 bases left between them. In germline, CDR1 is ENHRY, CDR2 SYGVKD. This CDR3 contains 13 residues. The CDR3 reads CATGTNREETQYF. The CDR3 DNA sequence: TGTGCCACAGGAACGAACAGGGAGGAGACCCAGTACTTC.

This chain connects TRBV9 to TRBJ1-3; D remains unclear. The CDR3 is made up of 15 amino acids. Germline CDR1 SGDLS, CDR2 YYNGEE. V gave up 2 bases and J gave up 4 bases, with 13 bases separating them. The CDR3 is CASSVGSTAGNTIYF. As DNA, the CDR3 is TGTGCCAGCAGCGTGGGCAGTACCGCCGGAAACACCATATATTTT.

This clone was seen once. V and J are TRBV7-2 and TRBJ2-7; 7 positions agree with TRBD2. The length of the CDR3 is 16 residues. V shed 3 bases, J shed 6 bases, and the junction held 14 bases outside the gene matches. CDR1 and CDR2 from the germline V gene are SGHTA and FQGNSA. The CDR3, as DNA: TGTGCCAGCAGCTTCCACCGGGGAGGGTTGGGAGGCGAGCAGTACTTC. Translated: CASSFHRGGLGGEQYF.

The chain has TRBV2 and TRBJ1-1; TRBD1 matches 7 bases. This CDR3 contains 13 residues. Trimming cost V 5 bases and J 3 bases; bases outside gene matches: 3. Looked up from germline, CDR1 is SNHLY and CDR2 is FYNNEI. CDR3 loop: CASSFTGDTEAFF. CDR3 in DNA: TGTGCCAGCAGTTTTACAGGGGACACTGAAGCTTTCTTT.

The chain employs TRBV28 and TRBJ1-1; TRBD1 matches 9 bases. Germline lookup yields CDR1 MDHEN and CDR2 SYDVKM. The CDR3 spans 16 residues. After removal of 6 bases from V and 0 bases from J, the junction contained 8 bases not matched to a gene. CDR3 sequence: CASRGDRGGMNTEAFF. The CDR3 bases are TGTGCCAGCAGAGGCGACAGGGGGGGAATGAACACTGAAGCTTTCTTT.

This chain joins TRBV28 and TRBJ2-1; D may correspond to TRBD1 or TRBD2 (5 bases each). V lost 4 bases and J lost 12, with 13 bases in between. Germline loops: CDR1 MDHEN, CDR2 SYDVKM. CDR3 length: 12 residues. In nucleotides, the CDR3 is TGTGCCAGCAGTTCTCGGCTTGGGGGGCAGTTCTTC. The encoded protein is CASSSRLGGQFF.

A single count supports this clone. This chain connects TRBV28 to TRBJ2-1; 11 nucleotides agree with TRBD1. The CDR3 has 11 amino acids. Germline trimming cut 6 bases from V and 16 bases from J; bases unmatched to any gene: 5. CDR1 MDHEN and CDR2 SYDVKM come from the germline V gene. The chain's CDR3 is CASRSGTGGFF. The CDR3 DNA reads as TGTGCCAGCAGATCCGGGACAGGGGGTTTCTTC.

V usage is TRBV6-1 and J usage is TRBJ2-2; a possible D gene is TRBD2 (6 bases). The V end was cut by 0 bases, the J end by 6 bases, with 14 bases between. The V gene's germline CDR1 is MNHNS and CDR2 SASEGT. The CDR3 runs to 16 residues. CDR3 nucleotide sequence: TGTGCCAGCAGTGAAGCGGCTAGCGTTATTCCCGGGGAGCTGTTTTTT. This sequence encodes CASSEAASVIPGELFF.

The rearrangement joins TRBV2 to TRBJ1-5; the D is unclear. V lost 7 bases, J lost 2 bases, and 9 bases lay in between. This CDR3 is built from 13 residues. Germline V lookup: CDR1 SNHLY, CDR2 FYNNEI. The CDR3 is CASKMEGNQPQHF. In DNA, the CDR3 is TGTGCCAGCAAAATGGAGGGCAATCAGCCCCAGCATTTT.

The chain uses TRBV28 and TRBJ2-7, with D perhaps TRBD2 (5 bases). This CDR3 region has 13 residues. Germline CDR1 MDHEN, CDR2 SYDVKM. V gave up 3 bases and J gave up 2 bases, with 8 bases separating them. The CDR3 DNA follows: TGTGCCAGCAGTTTTTGGGAGCCCTACGAGCAGTACTTC. This codes for CASSFWEPYEQYF.

CDR3 amino acids: CASGLGGAGLETQYF. CDR3 sequence (DNA): TGTGCTAGTGGTTTGGGGGGGGCCGGTTTAGAGACCCAGTACTTC. This chain uses TRBV12-5 with TRBJ2-5, with D possibly being TRBD1 or TRBD2 (6 bases each). V gave up 1 base and J gave up 4 bases, with 13 bases separating them. Per the germline V gene, CDR1 is LGHNT and CDR2 is FRNRAP. The CDR3 is made up of 15 amino acids.

This clone is medium-sized. V gene TRBV5-1 combines with J gene TRBJ2-1; 7 bases map to TRBD1. The trim removed 0 bases at V and 7 bases at J, leaving 7 bases unmatched. This CDR3 has 15 residues. Germline V gene data show CDR1 as SGHRS and CDR2 as YFSETQ. The CDR3 reads CASSLGQGEWNEQFF. In DNA form, the CDR3 reads TGCGCCAGCAGCTTGGGACAGGGCGAGTGGAATGAGCAGTTCTTC. Based on the CDR3 plus reference TRBV5-1 and TRBJ2-1, the full variable domain is KAGVTQTPRYLIKTRGQQVTLSCSPISGHRSVSWYQQTPGQGLQFLFEYFSETQRNKGNFPGRFSGRQFSNSRSEMNVSTLELGDSALYLCASSLGQGEWNEQFFGPGTRLTVL.

This clone is a singleton in its sample. V gene TRBV7-6 combines with J gene TRBJ2-5; no firm D call. Germline-derived CDR1 and CDR2 are SGHVS and FNYEAQ. The CDR3 runs to 11 residues. The germline V and J ends were trimmed by 6 bases and 6 bases, with 8 bases remaining between them. CDR3 DNA: TGTGCCAGCAGTACTGTCAAGACCCAGTACTTC. This gives the protein CASSTVKTQYF.

The CDR3 region has the DNA TGTGCCAGCAGCTTGAGTACAGGGGGTACAGATACGCAGTATTTT. Its protein product is CASSLSTGGTDTQYF. J is TRBJ2-3 and V is TRBV7-9; TRBD1 agrees at 8 bases. The germline gives CDR1 SEHNR, CDR2 FQNEAQ (reference sequence). The CDR3 loop spans 15 amino acids. V was clipped by 3 bases and J by 3 bases; unmatched bases: 5.

The chain uses TRBV6-6 and TRBJ2-7; 7 nucleotides align to TRBD1. The V and J ends lost 2 bases and 1 base, in that order; junction bases with no gene match: 2. Germline loops: CDR1 MNHNY, CDR2 SVGAGI (reference sequence). The CDR3 covers 14 residues. The CDR3 DNA is TGTGCCAGCAGTTACAAGGGACAGTCCTACGAGCAGTACGTC. It translates to CASSYKGQSYEQYV.

This chain uses TRBV18 with TRBJ1-5; TRBD1 is a possible D gene (6 bases). V was shortened by 3 bases and J by 3 bases, with 12 bases between the two germline ends. Per the germline V gene, CDR1 is KGHSH and CDR2 is LQKENI. The CDR3 length is 15 residues. CDR3 sequence reads: CASSPMDSINQPQHF. The CDR3 DNA reads as TGTGCCAGCTCACCGATGGACAGTATCAATCAGCCCCAGCATTTT.

The rearrangement uses TRBV10-1 and TRBJ2-5; 8 nucleotides align to TRBD2. Germline V gives CDR1 WNHNN, CDR2 SYGVQD (reference sequence). V shed 4 bases, J shed 2 bases, and the junction held 6 bases outside the gene matches. There are 15 residues in the CDR3. The CDR3 nucleotides are TGCGCCAGCAGTGGCCCCGCGGGGGGACAAGAGACCCAGTACTTC. This gives the protein CASSGPAGGQETQYF.

This sequence joins TRBV9 and TRBJ2-1; D is unresolved. Germline CDR1 and CDR2: SGDLS and YYNGEE. V was pared by 0 bases and J by 1 base, with 8 bases between. The CDR3 runs to 15 residues. CDR3 in DNA: TGTGCCAGCAGCGTAGGGTCTCCATCCTACAATGAGCAGTTCTTC. This encodes CASSVGSPSYNEQFF.

The CDR3 sequence is CASSERESARNSPLHF. CDR3 in DNA: TGTGCCAGCAGCGAGCGGGAGAGCGCCCGGAATTCACCCCTCCACTTT. V gene TRBV9 combines with J gene TRBJ1-6; D is unclear. This CDR3 spans 16 amino acids. Trimming took 3 bases from V and 7 from J, leaving 17 bases between them. In germline, CDR1 is SGDLS, CDR2 YYNGEE.